The clone carrying this TCR beta chain came up a few times. Its antigen is undetermined. Unique molecular identifiers were added to individual cDNA molecules. One entry per CDR3 protein results from TCRdb running MiXCR on the 5' RACE reads. The profile shows under 35,000 distinct CDR3 sequences, about 5% of them singletons. J was trimmed by 0 bases and V by 7 bases; bases with no gene match: 4. The CDR3 runs to 14 residues. The record originates from a study of early T cells in non-severe SARS-CoV-2 infection. At the level of the study: Sequencing of bulk RNA from unsorted whole blood was done, without chain pairing. Points from the study as a whole: Clonotype matching in VDJdb favored anti-spike CD8 responses and did not capture private and CD4 specificities.

The sample taken for sequencing was whole blood. The origin of this receptor is an adult who was a healthcare worker with PCR-confirmed SARS-CoV-2 infection or an uninfected control (not recorded which). The chain carries TRBV12-3 or TRBV12-4 and TRBJ2-5; 8 nucleotides agree with TRBD2. The CDR3 DNA is TGTGCCAGCAATCCGGGGGGGTACCAAGAGACCCAGTACTTC. Translation gives CASNPGGYQETQYF.